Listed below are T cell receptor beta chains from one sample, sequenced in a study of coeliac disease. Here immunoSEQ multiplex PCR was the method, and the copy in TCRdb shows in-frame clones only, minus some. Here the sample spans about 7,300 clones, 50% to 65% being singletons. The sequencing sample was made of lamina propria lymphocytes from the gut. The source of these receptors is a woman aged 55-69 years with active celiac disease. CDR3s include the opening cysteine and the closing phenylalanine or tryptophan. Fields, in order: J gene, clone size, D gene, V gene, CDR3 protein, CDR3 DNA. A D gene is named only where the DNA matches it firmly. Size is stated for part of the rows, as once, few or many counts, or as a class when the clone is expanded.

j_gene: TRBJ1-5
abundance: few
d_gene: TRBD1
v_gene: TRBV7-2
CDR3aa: CASSLTGAGSGNQPQHF
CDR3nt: TGTGCCAGCAGCTTAACAGGGGCGGGTAGTGGCAATCAGCCCCAGCATTTT

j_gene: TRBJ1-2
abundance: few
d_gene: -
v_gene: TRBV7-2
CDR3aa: CASSLDRFSGYTF
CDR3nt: TGTGCCAGCAGCTTAGACAGGTTCTCTGGCTACACCTTC

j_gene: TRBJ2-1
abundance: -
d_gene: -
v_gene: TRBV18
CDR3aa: CASRDSLGGEQFF
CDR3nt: TGTGCCAGCCGGGACTCCCTTGGCGGGGAGCAGTTCTTC

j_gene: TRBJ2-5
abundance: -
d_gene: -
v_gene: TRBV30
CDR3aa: CAWSVGLIALETQYF
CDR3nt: TGTGCCTGGAGTGTAGGTCTTATAGCACTAGAGACCCAGTACTTC

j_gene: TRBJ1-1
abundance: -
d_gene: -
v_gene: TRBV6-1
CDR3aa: CASSEGGNTEAFF
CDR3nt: TGTGCCAGCAGTGAGGGGGGGAACACTGAAGCTTTCTTT

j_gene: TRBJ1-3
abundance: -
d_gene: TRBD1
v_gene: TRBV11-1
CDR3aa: CASSSDRGGNTIYF
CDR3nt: TGTGCCAGCAGCTCCGACAGGGGCGGAAACACCATATATTTT

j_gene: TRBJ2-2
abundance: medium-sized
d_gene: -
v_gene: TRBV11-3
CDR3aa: CASSLEHSGELFF
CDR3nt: TGTGCCAGCAGCTTAGAGCACAGCGGGGAGCTGTTTTTT

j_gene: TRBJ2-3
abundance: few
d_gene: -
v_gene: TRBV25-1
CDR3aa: CASSAELVTDTQYF
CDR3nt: TGTGCCAGCAGTGCTGAACTAGTGACAGATACGCAGTATTTT

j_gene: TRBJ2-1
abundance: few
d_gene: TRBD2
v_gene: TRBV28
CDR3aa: CASKRENMNEQFF
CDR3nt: TGTGCCAGCAAGCGGGAGAACATGAATGAGCAGTTCTTC

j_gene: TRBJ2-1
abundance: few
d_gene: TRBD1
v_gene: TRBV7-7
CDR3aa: CASSLQGPGVGEQFF
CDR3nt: TGTGCTAGCAGCCTACAGGGGCCCGGCGTGGGAGAGCAGTTCTTC

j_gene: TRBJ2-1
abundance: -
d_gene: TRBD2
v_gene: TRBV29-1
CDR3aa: CSVDGTSGSVNEQFF
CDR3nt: TGCAGCGTTGACGGGACTAGCGGGAGTGTGAATGAGCAGTTCTTC

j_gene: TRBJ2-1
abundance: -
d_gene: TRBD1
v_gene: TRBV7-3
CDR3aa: CASSHSLLVFPGGYNEQFF
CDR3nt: TGTGCCAGCAGCCACAGTTTATTGGTCTTCCCAGGGGGATACAATGAGCAGTTCTTC

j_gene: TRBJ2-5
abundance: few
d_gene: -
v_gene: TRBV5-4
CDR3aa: CASSRLIHSLAWETQYF
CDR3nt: TGTGCCAGCTCCCGACTGATCCACTCCCTGGCTTGGGAGACCCAGTACTTC

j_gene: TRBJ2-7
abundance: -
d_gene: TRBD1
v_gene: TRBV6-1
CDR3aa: CASSPGTAGNYEQYF
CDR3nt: TGTGCCAGCAGCCCCGGGACAGCCGGGAATTACGAGCAGTACTTC

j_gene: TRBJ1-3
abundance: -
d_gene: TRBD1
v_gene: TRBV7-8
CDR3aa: CASSLAGRGNTIYF
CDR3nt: TGTGCCAGCAGCTTAGCTGGCAGGGGGAACACCATATATTTT

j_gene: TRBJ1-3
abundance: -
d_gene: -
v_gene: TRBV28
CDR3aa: CASSLGGSPSGNTIYF
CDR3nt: TGTGCCAGCAGTTTAGGAGGGAGTCCCTCTGGAAACACCATATATTTT

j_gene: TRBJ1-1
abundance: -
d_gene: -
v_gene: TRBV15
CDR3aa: CATSRDGMNTEAFF
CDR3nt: TGTGCCACCAGCAGAGACGGGATGAACACTGAAGCTTTCTTT

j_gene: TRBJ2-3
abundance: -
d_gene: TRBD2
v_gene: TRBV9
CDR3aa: CASSRTSGSGFDTQYF
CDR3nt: TGTGCCAGCAGTCGGACTAGCGGGAGTGGTTTCGATACGCAGTATTTT

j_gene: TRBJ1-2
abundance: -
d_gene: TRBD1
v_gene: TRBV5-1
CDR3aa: CASSHDRDRSSYGYTF
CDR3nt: TGCGCCAGCAGTCATGACCGGGACAGGTCATCCTATGGCTACACCTTC

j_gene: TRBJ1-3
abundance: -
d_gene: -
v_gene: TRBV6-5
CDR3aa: CASSHRGSGNTIYF
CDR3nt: TGTGCCAGCAGCCACCGGGGCTCTGGAAACACCATATATTTT

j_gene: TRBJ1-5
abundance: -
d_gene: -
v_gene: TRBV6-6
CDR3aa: CASSYPDRPNQPQHF
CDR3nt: TGTGCCAGCAGTTACCCGGACAGACCCAATCAGCCCCAGCATTTT

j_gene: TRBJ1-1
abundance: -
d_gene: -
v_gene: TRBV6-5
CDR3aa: CASSSGGGNTEAFF
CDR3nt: TGTGCCAGCAGTTCCGGGGGGGGGAACACTGAAGCTTTCTTT

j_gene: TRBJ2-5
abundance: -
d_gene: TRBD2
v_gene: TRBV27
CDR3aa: CASSPPPTSGFREAQYF
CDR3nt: TGTGCCAGCAGTCCCCCCCCGACTAGCGGGTTCAGGGAGGCCCAGTACTTC

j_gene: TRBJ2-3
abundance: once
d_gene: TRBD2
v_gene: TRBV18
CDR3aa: CASSPIAGALTDTQYF
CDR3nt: TGTGCCAGCTCACCGATAGCGGGCGCGCTCACAGATACGCAGTATTTT

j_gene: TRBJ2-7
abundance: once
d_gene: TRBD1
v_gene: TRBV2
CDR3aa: CASAPRRTLTGAYEQYF
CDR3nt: TGTGCCAGCGCTCCTCGAAGAACACTTACAGGGGCCTACGAGCAGTACTTC

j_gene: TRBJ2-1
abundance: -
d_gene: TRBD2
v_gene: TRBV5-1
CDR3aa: CASSRRPSGDNNEQFF
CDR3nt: TGCGCCAGCAGTAGAAGACCTAGCGGGGACAACAATGAGCAGTTCTTC

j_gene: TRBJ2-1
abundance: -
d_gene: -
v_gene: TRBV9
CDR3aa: CASSGRPGGGIDEQFF
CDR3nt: TGTGCCAGCAGCGGACGCCCTGGGGGGGGCATCGATGAGCAGTTCTTC

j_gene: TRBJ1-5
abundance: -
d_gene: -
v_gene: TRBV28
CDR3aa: CASSFRGPQHF
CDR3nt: TGTGCCAGCAGTTTCAGGGGGCCCCAGCATTTT

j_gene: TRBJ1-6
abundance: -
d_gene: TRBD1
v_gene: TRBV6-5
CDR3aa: CASSWGQNNSPLHF
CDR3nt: TGTGCCAGCAGCTGGGGACAGAATAATTCACCCCTCCACTTT

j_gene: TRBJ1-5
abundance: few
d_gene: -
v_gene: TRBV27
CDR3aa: CASSLWGVLQPQHF
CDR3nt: TGTGCCAGCAGTTTATGGGGGGTTTTACAGCCCCAGCATTTT

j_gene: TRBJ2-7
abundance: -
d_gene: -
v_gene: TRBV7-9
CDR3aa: CASSFLISYEQYF
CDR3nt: TGTGCCAGCAGCTTTCTAATTTCCTACGAGCAGTACTTC

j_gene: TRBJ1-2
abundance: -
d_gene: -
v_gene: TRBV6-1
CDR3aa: CASRGSQVRYGYTF
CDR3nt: TGTGCCAGCAGAGGATCCCAGGTTCGGTATGGCTACACCTTC

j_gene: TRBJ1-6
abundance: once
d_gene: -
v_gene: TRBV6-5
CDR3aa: CASRRASSYNSPLHF
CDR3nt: TGTGCCAGCAGGAGAGCTAGCTCCTATAATTCACCCCTCCACTTT